This note documents a single T cell receptor beta chain sequence. This specimen belongs to a study of OX40 agonist ivuxolimab in advanced cancers. Background on the study: The group had a mean age of 60 years, ranged from about 20 to 79, and was 82.7% male. Three patients showed partial responses: one hepatocellular carcinoma and two cutaneous melanoma cases.

Libraries were prepared by immunoSEQ multiplex PCR; TCRdb keeps only in-frame clonotypes and omits some of them. The sample holds about 76,000 clones, about 82% seen once. This CDR3 region has 15 residues. V dropped 6 bases and J dropped 0; count of bases not matched to a gene: 3. Germline assignment: CDR1 LNHDA and CDR2 SQIVND (reference sequence). The clonotype was recovered from an adult with an advanced solid tumor such as melanoma, head and neck, liver or kidney cancer. The chain joins TRBV19 to TRBJ2-7; 12 bases fit TRBD2. This specimen consisted of CD4+ or CD8+ T cells sorted from blood, obtained in a trial of the OX40 agonist ivuxolimab. As DNA, the CDR3 is TGTGCCAGTAGCGAGACTAGCGGGAGCTCCTACGAGCAGTACTTC. Amino acid sequence: CASSETSGSSYEQYF.